A single TCR beta chain is shown here with its context. Measured with immunoSEQ multiplex PCR; TCRdb has only the in-frame clones, and not every one. The table shows around 220,000 clones, with around 84% occurring only once. The sample is drawn from a study of blood T cell repertoires in COVID-19. At the level of the study: Samples taken during acute and convalescent COVID-19 were collected in the United States, Italy and Spain.

The receptor's source is a man aged 50 or older with acute or convalescent COVID-19. Sequencing input: peripheral blood.

In DNA form, the CDR3 reads TGTGCCATCAGCGAAGACGACAGGGTATCGGACGAGACCCAGTACTTC. This translates into CAISEDDRVSDETQYF. This sequence joins TRBV10-3 and TRBJ2-5, with 7 bases identical to TRBD1. V dropped 6 bases and J dropped 5; count of bases not matched to a gene: 15. The CDR3 has 16 amino acids. The germline gives CDR1 ENHRY, CDR2 SYGVKD.